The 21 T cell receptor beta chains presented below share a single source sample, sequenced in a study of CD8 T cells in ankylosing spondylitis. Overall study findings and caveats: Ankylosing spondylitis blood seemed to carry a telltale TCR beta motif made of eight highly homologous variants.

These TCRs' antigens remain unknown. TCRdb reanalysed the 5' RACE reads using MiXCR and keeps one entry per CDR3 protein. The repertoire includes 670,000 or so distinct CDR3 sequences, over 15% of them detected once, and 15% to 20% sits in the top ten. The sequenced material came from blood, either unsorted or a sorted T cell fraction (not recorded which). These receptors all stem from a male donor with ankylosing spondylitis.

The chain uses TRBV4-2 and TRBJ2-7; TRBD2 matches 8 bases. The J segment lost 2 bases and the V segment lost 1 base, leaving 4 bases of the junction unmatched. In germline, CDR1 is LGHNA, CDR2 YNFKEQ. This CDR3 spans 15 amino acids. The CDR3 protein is CASSQVSGSTYEQYF. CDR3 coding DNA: TGTGCCAGCAGCCAAGTAAGCGGGAGCACCTACGAGCAGTACTTC.

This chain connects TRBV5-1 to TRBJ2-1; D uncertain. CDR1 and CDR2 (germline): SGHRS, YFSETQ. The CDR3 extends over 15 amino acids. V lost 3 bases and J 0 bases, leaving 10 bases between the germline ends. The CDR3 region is CASSSDLSSYNEQFF. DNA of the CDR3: TGCGCCAGCAGCTCGGATCTCAGCTCCTACAATGAGCAGTTCTTC.

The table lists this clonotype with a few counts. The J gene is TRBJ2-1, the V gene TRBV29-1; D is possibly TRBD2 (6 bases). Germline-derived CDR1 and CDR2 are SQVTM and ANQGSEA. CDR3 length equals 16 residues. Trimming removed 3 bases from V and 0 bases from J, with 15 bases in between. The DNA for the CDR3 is TGCAGCGTTGAGGCCAGACTGGGGGGCTCCTACAATGAGCAGTTCTTC. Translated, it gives CSVEARLGGSYNEQFF.

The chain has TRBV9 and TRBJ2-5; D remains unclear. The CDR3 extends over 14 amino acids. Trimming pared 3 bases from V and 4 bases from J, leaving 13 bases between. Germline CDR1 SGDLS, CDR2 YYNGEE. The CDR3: CASSAYFLSETQYF. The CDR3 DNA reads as TGTGCCAGCAGCGCGTACTTCCTGTCAGAGACCCAGTACTTC.

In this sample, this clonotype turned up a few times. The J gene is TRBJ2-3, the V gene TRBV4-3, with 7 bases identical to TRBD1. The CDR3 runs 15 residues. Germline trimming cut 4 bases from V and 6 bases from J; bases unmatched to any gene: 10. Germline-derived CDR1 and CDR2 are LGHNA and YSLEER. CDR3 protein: CASSPGQVESDTQYF. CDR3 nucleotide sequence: TGCGCCAGCAGCCCCGGACAGGTAGAGAGCGATACGCAGTATTTT.

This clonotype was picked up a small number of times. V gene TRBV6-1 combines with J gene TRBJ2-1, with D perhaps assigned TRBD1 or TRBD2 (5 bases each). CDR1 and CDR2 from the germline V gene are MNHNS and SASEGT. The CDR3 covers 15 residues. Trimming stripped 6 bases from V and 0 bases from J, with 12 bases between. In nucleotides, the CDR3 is TGTGCCAGCAGGAAGGGGAGCAGCTCCTACAATGAGCAGTTCTTC. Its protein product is CASRKGSSSYNEQFF.

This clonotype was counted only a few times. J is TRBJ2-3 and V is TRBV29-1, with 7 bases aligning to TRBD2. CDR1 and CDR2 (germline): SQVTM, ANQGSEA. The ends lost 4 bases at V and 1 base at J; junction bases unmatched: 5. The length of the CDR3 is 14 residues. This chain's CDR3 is CSVVGLAGTDTQYF. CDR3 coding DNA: TGCAGCGTTGTGGGGCTAGCGGGCACAGATACGCAGTATTTT.

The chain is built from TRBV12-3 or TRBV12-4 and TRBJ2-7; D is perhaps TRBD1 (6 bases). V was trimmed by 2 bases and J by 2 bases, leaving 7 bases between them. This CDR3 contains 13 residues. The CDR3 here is CASSLRDTYEQYF. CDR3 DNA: TGTGCCAGCAGTTTACGGGACACCTACGAGCAGTACTTC.

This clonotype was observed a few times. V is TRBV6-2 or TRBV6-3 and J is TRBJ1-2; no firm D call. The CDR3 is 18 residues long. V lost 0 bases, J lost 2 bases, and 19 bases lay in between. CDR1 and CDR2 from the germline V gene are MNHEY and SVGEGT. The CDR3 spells CASSYSIKTGKDNYGYTF. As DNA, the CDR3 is TGTGCCAGCAGTTACTCCATAAAGACGGGCAAAGACAACTATGGCTACACCTTC.

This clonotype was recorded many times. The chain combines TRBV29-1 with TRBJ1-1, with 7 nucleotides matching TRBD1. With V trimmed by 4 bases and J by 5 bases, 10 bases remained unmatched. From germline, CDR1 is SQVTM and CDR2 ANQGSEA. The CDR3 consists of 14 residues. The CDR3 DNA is TGCAGCGTTGGAGCAGGGGGTCGATCTACTGAAGCTTTCTTT. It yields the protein CSVGAGGRSTEAFF. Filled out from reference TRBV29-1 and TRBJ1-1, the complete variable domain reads SAVISQKPSRDICQRGTSLTIQCQVDSQVTMMFWYRQQPGQSLTLIATANQGSEATYESGFVIDKFPISRPNLTFSTLTVSNMSPEDSSIYLCSVGAGGRSTEAFFGQGTRLTVV.

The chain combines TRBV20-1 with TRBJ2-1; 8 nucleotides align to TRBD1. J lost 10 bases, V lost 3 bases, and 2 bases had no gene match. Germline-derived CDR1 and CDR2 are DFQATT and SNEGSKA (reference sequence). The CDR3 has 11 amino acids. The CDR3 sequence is CSASRTGEQFF. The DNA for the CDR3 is TGCAGTGCTAGCAGGACAGGGGAGCAGTTCTTC.

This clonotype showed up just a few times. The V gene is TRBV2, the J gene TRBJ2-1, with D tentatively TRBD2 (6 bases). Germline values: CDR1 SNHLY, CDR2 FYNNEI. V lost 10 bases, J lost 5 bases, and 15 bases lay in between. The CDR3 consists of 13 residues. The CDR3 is CATSRDFHNEQFF. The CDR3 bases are TGTGCCACGAGCCGGGACTTCCACAATGAGCAGTTCTTC.

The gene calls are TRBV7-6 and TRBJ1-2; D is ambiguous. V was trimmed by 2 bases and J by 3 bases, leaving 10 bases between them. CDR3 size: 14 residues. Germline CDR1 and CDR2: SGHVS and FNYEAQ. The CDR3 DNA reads TGTGCCAGCAGCTTATTAGCAGGCGACTATGGCTACACCTTC. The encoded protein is CASSLLAGDYGYTF.

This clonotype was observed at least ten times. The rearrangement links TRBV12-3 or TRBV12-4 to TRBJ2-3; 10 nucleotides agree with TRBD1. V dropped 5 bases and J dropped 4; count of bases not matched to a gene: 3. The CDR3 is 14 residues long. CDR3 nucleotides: TGTGCCAGCAGTACCGGGACAGGGGCAGATACGCAGTATTTT. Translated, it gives CASSTGTGADTQYF.

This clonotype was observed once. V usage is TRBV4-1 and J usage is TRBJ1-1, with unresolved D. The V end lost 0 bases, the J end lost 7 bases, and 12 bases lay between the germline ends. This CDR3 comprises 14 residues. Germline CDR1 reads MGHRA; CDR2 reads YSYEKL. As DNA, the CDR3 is TGCGCCAGCAGCCAAGATGTAGGGCTTTATGAAGCTTTCTTT. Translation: CASSQDVGLYEAFF.

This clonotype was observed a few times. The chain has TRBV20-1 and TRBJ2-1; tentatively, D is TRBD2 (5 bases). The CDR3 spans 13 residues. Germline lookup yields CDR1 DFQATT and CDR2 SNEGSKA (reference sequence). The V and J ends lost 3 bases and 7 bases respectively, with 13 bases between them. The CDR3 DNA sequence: TGCAGTGCTAGCGTGGCGGGTCGAAATGAGCAGTTCTTC. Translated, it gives CSASVAGRNEQFF.

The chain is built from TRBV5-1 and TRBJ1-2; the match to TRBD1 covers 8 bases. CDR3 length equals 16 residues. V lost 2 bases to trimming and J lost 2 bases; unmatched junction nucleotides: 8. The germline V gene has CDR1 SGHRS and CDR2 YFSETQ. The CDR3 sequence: CASSFASGTGNYGYTF. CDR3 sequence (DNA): TGCGCCAGCAGCTTCGCCTCCGGGACAGGAAACTATGGCTACACCTTC.

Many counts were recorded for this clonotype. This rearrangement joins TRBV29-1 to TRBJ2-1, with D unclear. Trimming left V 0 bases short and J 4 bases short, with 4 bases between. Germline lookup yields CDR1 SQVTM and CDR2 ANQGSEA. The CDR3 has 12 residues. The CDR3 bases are TGCAGCGTTGAAGACGGTTACAATGAGCAGTTCTTC. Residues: CSVEDGYNEQFF.

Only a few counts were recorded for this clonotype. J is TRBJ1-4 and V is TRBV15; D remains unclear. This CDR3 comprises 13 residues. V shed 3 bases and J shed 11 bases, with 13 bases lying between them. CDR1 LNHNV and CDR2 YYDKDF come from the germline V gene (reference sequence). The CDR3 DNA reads TGTGCCACCAGCAGGGAAGACCGCCTTAAACTGTTTTTT. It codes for CATSREDRLKLFF.

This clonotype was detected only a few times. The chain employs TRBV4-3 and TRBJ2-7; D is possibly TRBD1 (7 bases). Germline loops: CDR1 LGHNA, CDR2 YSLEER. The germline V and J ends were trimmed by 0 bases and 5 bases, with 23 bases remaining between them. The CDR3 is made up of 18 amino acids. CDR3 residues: CASSQDLMAGGTIHEQYF. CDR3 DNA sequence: TGCGCCAGCAGCCAAGATCTAATGGCAGGGGGGACCATCCACGAGCAGTACTTC.

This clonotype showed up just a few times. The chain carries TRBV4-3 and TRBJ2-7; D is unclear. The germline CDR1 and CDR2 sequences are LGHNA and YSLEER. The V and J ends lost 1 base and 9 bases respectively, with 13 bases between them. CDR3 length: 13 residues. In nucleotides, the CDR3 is TGCGCCAGCAGCCAAGTTTTGTGGGCTCTGCAGTACTTC. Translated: CASSQVLWALQYF.